The 9 T cell receptor beta chains reported below all come from one sample, sequenced in a study of T cell responses to AZD1222 COVID-19 vaccine. Assay used: immunoSEQ multiplex PCR; TCRdb lists only in-frame clones, some missing. The top ten hold roughly 8.9% of the sample, which has roughly 120,000 clones, around 90% seen once. This material consisted of peripheral blood, taken on day 0 of AZD1222 vaccination. Receptors originate from an adult in good health.

The rearrangement uses TRBV6-1 and TRBJ1-2; D remains unclear. V was cut by 1 base and J by 10 bases, with 13 bases left in between. The V gene's germline CDR1 is MNHNS and CDR2 SASEGT. This CDR3 region has 13 residues. The CDR3: CASSEEPLGIYTF. Written as DNA, the CDR3 is TGTGCCAGCAGTGAAGAGCCCCTCGGGATCTACACCTTC.

The chain carries TRBV28 and TRBJ1-4; 10 bases line up with TRBD1. Germline V gene sequence: CDR1 MDHEN, CDR2 SYDVKM. CDR3 size: 16 residues. J lost 0 bases, V lost 8 bases, and 6 bases had no gene match. In DNA, the CDR3 is TGTGCCAGCGGAGGGACAGGGGAAGCAACTAATGAAAAACTGTTTTTT. Translating it yields CASGGTGEATNEKLFF.

The chain combines TRBV5-1 with TRBJ2-3; 9 bases map to TRBD1. Germline V lookup: CDR1 SGHRS, CDR2 YFSETQ. J was trimmed by 2 bases and V by 0 bases; bases with no gene match: 7. The CDR3 length is 17 residues. CDR3 region: CASSLVVGTGNTDTQYF. The DNA of the CDR3 is TGCGCCAGCAGCTTGGTGGTTGGGACAGGGAACACAGATACGCAGTATTTT.

The gene calls are TRBV15 and TRBJ2-7, with D unresolved. The V end lost 1 base, the J end lost 0 bases, and 10 bases lay between the germline ends. The CDR3 runs 15 residues. The germline V gene has CDR1 LNHNV and CDR2 YYDKDF (reference sequence). Here the CDR3 DNA reads TGTGCCACCAGCAGAGTCTTGGGAAGCTCCTACGAGCAGTACTTC. Translated: CATSRVLGSSYEQYF.

This rearrangement joins TRBV18 to TRBJ2-6; TRBD1 agrees at 7 bases. Trimming took 5 bases from V and 0 from J; bases not matched to a gene: 7. The germline V gene has CDR1 KGHSH and CDR2 LQKENI. The CDR3 extends over 17 amino acids. CDR3 loop: CASSTGQAGSGANVLTF. CDR3 coding DNA: TGTGCCAGCTCAACCGGACAGGCGGGCTCTGGGGCCAACGTCCTGACTTTC. Combining the CDR3 with reference TRBV18 and TRBJ2-6 gives the whole variable domain NAGVMQNPRHLVRRRGQEARLRCSPMKGHSHVYWYRQLPEEGLKFMVYLQKENIIDESGMPKERFSAEFPKEGPSILRIQQVVRGDSAAYFCASSTGQAGSGANVLTFGAGSRLTVL.

The genes are TRBV30 and TRBJ1-2; D gene uncertain. The germline V and J ends were trimmed by 2 bases and 1 base, with 5 bases remaining between them. CDR1 and CDR2 from the germline V gene are GTSNPN and SVGIG (reference sequence). There are 12 residues in the CDR3. The DNA of the CDR3 is TGTGCCTGGAGTCAGAATAACTATGGCTACACCTTC. Its protein is CAWSQNNYGYTF.

The CDR3 sequence: CATSDRQGLGYEQYF. For the CDR3, the DNA is TGTGCCACCAGTGATCGCCAGGGGTTAGGCTACGAGCAGTACTTC. The chain links TRBV24-1 to TRBJ2-7, with D maybe TRBD1 (6 bases). CDR3 length equals 15 residues. The germline V gene encodes CDR1 KGHDR and CDR2 SFDVKD. Trimming removed 3 bases from V and 3 bases from J, with 14 bases in between.

V gene TRBV9 combines with J gene TRBJ1-1; D might be TRBD1 (5 bases). The germline V gene encodes CDR1 SGDLS and CDR2 YYNGEE. CDR3 size: 14 residues. V was cut by 0 bases and J by 5 bases, with 11 bases left in between. This chain's CDR3 is CASSVGEGRTEAFF. In nucleotides, the CDR3 is TGTGCCAGCAGCGTAGGGGAGGGGCGGACTGAAGCTTTCTTT.

This chain connects TRBV4-1 to TRBJ1-5; the D gene is possibly TRBD1 (5 bases). V lost 0 bases to trimming and J lost 0 bases, with 15 bases between them. The CDR3 contains 18 residues. Germline assignment: CDR1 MGHRA and CDR2 YSYEKL. CDR3 sequence reads: CASSQEFLGGNSNQPQHF. Written as DNA, the CDR3 is TGCGCCAGCAGCCAAGAGTTCCTGGGGGGGAATAGCAATCAGCCCCAGCATTTT.